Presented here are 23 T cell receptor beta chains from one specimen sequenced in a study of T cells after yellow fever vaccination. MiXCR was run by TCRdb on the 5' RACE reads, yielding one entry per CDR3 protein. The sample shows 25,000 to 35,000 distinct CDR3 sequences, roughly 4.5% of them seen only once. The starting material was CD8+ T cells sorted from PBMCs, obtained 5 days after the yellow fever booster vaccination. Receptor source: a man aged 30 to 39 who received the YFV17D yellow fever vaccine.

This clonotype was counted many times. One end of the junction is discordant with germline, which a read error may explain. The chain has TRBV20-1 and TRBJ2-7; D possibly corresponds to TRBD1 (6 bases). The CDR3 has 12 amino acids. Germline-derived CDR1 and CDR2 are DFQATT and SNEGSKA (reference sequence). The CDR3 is CSARAGTLEQYF. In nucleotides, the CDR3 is TGCAGTGCCAGAGCCGGGACACTCGAGCAGTACTTC.

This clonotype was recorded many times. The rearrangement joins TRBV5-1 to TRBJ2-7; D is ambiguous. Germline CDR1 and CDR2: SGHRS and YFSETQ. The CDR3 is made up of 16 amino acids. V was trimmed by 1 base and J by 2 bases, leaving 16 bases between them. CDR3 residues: CASSLFREAVTYEQYF. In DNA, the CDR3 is TGCGCCAGCAGCTTGTTTCGAGAGGCGGTAACCTACGAGCAGTACTTC.

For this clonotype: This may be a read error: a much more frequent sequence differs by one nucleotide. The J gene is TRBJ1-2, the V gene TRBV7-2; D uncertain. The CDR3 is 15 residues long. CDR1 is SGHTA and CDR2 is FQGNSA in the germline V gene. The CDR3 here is CTSSLALSGFDGYTF. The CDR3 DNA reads TGTACCAGCAGTTTAGCGCTTTCGGGGTTCGATGGCTACACCTTC.

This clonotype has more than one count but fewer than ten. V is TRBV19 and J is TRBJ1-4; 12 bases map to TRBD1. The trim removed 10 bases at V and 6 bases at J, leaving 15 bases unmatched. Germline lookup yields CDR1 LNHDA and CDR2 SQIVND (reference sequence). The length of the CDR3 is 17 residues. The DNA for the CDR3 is TGTGCCAACTTCCTCCGGGACAGGGGGCGAGAAGATGAAAAACTGTTTTTT. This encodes CANFLRDRGREDEKLFF.

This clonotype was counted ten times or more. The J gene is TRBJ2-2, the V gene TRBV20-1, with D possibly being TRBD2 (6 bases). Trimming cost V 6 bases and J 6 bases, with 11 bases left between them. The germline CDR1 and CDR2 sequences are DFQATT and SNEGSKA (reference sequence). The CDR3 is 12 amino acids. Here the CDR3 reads CSAPGGAGELFF. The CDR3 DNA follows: TGCAGTGCCCCAGGAGGGGCCGGGGAGCTGTTTTTT.

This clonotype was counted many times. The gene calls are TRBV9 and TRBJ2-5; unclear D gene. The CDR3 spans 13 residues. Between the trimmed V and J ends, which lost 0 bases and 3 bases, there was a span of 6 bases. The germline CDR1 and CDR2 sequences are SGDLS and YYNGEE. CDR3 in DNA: TGTGCCAGCAGCGTAGATGGGGAAGAGACCCAGTACTTC. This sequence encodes CASSVDGEETQYF.

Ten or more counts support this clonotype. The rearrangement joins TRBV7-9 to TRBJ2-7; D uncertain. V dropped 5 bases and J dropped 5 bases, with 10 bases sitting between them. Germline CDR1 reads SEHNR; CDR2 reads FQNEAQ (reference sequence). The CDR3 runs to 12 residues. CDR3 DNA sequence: TGTGCCAGCAGCCCACAGCTGCACGAGCAGTACTTC. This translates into CASSPQLHEQYF.

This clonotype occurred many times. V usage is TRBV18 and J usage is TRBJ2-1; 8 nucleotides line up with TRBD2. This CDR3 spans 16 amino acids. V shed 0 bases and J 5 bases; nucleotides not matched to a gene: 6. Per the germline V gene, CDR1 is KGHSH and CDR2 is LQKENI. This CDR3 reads CASSPPGTSLHNEQFF. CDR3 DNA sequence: TGTGCCAGCTCACCACCCGGGACTAGTCTCCACAATGAGCAGTTCTTC.

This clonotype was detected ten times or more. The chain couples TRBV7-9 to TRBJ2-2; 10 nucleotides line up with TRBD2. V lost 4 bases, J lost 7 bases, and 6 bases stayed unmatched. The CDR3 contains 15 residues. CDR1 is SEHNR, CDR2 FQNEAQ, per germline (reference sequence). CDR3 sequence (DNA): TGTGCCAGCAGCTCAGTAGCGGGAGGAAGCGGGGAGCTGTTTTTT. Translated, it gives CASSSVAGGSGELFF.

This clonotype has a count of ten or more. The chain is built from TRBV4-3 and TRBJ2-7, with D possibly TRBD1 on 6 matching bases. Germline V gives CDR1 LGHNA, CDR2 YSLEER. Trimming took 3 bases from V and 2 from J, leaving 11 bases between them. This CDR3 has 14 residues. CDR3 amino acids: CASSHLTGTYEQYF. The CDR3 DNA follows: TGCGCCAGCAGCCACCTTACAGGGACCTACGAGCAGTACTTC.

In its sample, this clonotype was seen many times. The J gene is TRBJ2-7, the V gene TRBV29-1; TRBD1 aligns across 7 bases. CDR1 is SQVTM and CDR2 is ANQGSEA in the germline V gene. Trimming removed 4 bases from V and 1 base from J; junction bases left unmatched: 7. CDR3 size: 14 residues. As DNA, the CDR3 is TGCAGCGTTGTAGGGGGCCCGATGTCCTACGAGCAGTACTTC. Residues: CSVVGGPMSYEQYF.

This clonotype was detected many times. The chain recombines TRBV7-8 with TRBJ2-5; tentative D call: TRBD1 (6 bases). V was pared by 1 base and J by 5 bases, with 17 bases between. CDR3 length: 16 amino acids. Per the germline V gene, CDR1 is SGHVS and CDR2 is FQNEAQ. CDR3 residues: CASSLDFYRVKETQYF. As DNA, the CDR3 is TGTGCCAGCAGCTTAGATTTTTACAGGGTAAAGGAGACCCAGTACTTC.

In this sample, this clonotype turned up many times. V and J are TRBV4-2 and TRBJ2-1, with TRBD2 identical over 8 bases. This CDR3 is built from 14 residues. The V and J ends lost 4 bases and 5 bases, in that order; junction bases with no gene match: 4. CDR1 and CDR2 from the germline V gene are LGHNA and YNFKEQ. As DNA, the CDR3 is TGTGCCAGCAGCCCCTTTAGCGGGAACAATGAGCAGTTCTTC. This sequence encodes CASSPFSGNNEQFF.

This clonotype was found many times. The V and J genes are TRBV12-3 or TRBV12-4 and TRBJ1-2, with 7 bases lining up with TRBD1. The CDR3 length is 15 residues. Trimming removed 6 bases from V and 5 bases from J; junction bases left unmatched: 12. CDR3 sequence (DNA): TGTGCCAGCAGCTCCACGGACAGGCTCTTGTATGGCTACACCTTC. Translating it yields CASSSTDRLLYGYTF.

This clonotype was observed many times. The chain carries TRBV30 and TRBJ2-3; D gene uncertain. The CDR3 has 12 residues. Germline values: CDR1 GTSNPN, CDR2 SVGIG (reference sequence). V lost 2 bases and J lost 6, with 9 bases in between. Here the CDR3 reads CAWSRRSDTQYF. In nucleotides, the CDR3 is TGTGCCTGGAGTAGGAGATCGGATACGCAGTATTTT.

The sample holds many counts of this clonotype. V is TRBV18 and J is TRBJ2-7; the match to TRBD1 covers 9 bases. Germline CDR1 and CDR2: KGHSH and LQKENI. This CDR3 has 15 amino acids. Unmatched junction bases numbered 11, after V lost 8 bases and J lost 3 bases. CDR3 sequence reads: CASDAGTGKLYEQYF. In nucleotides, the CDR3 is TGTGCCAGCGACGCTGGGACAGGGAAACTCTACGAGCAGTACTTC.

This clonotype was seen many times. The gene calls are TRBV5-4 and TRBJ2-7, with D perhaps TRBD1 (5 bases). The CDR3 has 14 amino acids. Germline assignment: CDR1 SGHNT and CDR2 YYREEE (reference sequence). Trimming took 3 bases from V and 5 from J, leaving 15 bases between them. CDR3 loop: CASSSTQGYDEQYF. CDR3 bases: TGTGCCAGCAGCTCCACCCAGGGATACGACGAGCAGTACTTC.

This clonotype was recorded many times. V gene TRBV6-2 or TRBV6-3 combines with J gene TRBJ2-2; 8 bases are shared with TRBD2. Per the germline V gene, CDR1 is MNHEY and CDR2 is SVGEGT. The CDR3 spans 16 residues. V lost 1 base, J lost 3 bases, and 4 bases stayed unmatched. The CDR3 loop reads CASSYFGTRYTGELFF. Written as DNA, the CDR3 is TGTGCCAGCAGTTACTTTGGGACTAGATACACCGGGGAGCTGTTTTTT.

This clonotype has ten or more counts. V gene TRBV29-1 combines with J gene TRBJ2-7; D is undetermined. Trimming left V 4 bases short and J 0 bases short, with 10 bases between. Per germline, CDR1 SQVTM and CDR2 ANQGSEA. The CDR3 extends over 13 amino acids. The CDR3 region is CSVVSLSSYEQYF. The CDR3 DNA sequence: TGCAGCGTTGTTTCCCTGAGCTCCTACGAGCAGTACTTC.

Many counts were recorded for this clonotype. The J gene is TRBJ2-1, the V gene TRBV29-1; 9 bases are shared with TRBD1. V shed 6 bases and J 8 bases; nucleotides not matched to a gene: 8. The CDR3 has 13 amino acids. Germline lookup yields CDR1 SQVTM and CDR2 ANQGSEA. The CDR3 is CSVRGGQGHEQFF. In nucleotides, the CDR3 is TGCAGCGTCAGGGGGGGACAGGGTCATGAGCAGTTCTTC.

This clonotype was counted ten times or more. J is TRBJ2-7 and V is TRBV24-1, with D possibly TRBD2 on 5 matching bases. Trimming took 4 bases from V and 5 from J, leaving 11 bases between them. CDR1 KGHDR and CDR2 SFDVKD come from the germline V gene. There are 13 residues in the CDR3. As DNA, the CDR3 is TGTGCCACCAGTGACCCCGAGGGCCACGAGCAGTACTTC. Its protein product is CATSDPEGHEQYF.

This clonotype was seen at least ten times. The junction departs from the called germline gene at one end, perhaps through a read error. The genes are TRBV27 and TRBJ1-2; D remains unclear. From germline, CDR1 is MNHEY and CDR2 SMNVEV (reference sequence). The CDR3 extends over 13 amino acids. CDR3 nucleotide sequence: TGTGCCAGCAGTTTTGCCGGCCCCAATCCCCTAAGTTTC. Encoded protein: CASSFAGPNPLSF.

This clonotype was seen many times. The CDR3 sequence: CASSPPRSDTQYF. In DNA form, the CDR3 reads TGTGCCAGCAGCCCCCCGCGGTCAGATACGCAGTATTTT. This chain uses TRBV9 with TRBJ2-3; D is unresolved. This CDR3 contains 13 residues. Trimming removed 4 bases at V and 4 bases at J, with 10 bases between. The germline gives CDR1 SGDLS, CDR2 YYNGEE.